A single T cell receptor beta chain is shown here with its context. The CDR3 loop spans 14 amino acids. CDR1 is MDHEN and CDR2 is SYDVKM in the germline V gene. J lost 1 base, V lost 10 bases, and 8 bases had no gene match. This specimen comes from a study of blood T cell repertoires in COVID-19. Study context: Samples taken during acute and convalescent COVID-19 were collected in the United States, Italy and Spain.

Under the authors' procedure: Cell counts per sample came from amplifying reference gene primers. Clones were read by immunoSEQ multiplex PCR, and TCRdb kept only the in-frame ones, dropping some. V, J and clone size reflect that table, while D and trimming were determined from the DNA. The sample has under 300,000 clones; 83% are singletons. The chain recombines TRBV28 with TRBJ2-7, with TRBD2 matching over 9 bases. The sample was peripheral blood. The origin of this receptor is a human donor in a cohort sampled during active COVID-19. The CDR3 is CATRESGRSYEQYF. The DNA for the CDR3 is TGTGCCACCAGGGAAAGCGGGAGGTCCTACGAGCAGTACTTC.